The TCR beta chain under discussion was sequenced for a study of molecular identifiers for immune sequencing clone quantification. Overall study context: The replicates split RNA from roughly 20,000 or 100,000 naive CD8 cells five ways and sequenced four. Notes on the study in general: The sizes of highly expanded clones could be underestimated when identical TCR molecules share a barcode.

From roughly 21,000 to 960,000 sorted cells, naive CD8 libraries were generated with 10%, 30% or 50% RNA. CD8+CD4-CCR7+CD45RA+ sorting gave the naive CD8 T cells. There are many counts of this clonotype. Its antigen is not known. TCRdb re-analysed the PCR reads in MiXCR, keeping a single row per CDR3 protein. The table includes about 500,000 distinct CDR3 sequences, roughly a fifth detected once. CDR3 length: 12 amino acids. From germline, CDR1 is SQVTM and CDR2 ANQGSEA. Trimming shortened V by 1 base and J by 4 bases, and 7 bases separated the two germline ends. The rearrangement joins TRBV29-1 to TRBJ1-2, with D tentatively TRBD1 (5 bases). Material: naive CD8+ T cells from blood, with Jurkat cell RNA spiked in. Subset of the sample: FACS-sorted CD8+CD4-CCR7+CD45RA+ naive T cells. This receptor was obtained from a human donor in good health. Some libraries in this study had Jurkat cell RNA spiked in. As DNA, the CDR3 is TGCAGCGTTGAAGCGGGGGGCTATGGCTACACCTTC. Its translation: CSVEAGGYGYTF.